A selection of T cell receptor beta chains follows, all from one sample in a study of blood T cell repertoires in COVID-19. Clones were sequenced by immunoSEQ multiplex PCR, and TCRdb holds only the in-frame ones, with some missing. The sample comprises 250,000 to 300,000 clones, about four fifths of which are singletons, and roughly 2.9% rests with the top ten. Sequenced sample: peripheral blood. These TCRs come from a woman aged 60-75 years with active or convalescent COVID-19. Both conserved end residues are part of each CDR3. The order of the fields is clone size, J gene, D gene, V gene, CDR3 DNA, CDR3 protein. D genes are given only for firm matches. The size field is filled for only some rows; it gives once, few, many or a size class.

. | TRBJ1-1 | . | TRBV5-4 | TGTGCCAGCAAACCCTTTGGCGGCAGTGAAGCTTTCTTT | CASKPFGGSEAFF
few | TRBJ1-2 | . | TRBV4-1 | TGCGCCAGCAGCCAAGGGACACAGGGCTACTATGGCTACACCTTC | CASSQGTQGYYGYTF
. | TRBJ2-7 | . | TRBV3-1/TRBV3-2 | TGTGCCAGCAGGGAGCAAAGAAGCTCCTACGAGCAGTACTTC | CASREQRSSYEQYF
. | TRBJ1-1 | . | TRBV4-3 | TGCGCCAGCAGCCAAGGTTGGACAAGGGACACTGAAGCTTTCTTT | CASSQGWTRDTEAFF
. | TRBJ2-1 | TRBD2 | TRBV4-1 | TGCGCCAGCAGCCAAGGGACTAGCGGGGGCAATGAGCAGTTCTTC | CASSQGTSGGNEQFF
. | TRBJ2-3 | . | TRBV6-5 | TGTGCCAGCAGTACGGCGGGGATTAGCACAGATACGCAGTATTTT | CASSTAGISTDTQYF
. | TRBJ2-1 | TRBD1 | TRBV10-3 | TGTGCCATCAGTGACGACAGGGTCGGGTACAATGAGCAGTTCTTC | CAISDDRVGYNEQFF
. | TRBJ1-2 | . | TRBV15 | TGTGCCACCAGCAGAGGAGGCATCGGCAGCTATAACTATGGCTACACCTTC | CATSRGGIGSYNYGYTF
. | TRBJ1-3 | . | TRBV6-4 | TGTGCCAGCACCAACGGACAGAGTAGAAGCTCTGGAAACACCATATATTTT | CASTNGQSRSSGNTIYF
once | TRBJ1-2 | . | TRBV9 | TGTGCCAGCAGCGGAAAGGAGGGGCAGGACTATGGCTACACCTTC | CASSGKEGQDYGYTF
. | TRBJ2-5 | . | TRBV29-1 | TGCAGCGTTGAAAGGAGGGAGACCCAGTACTTC | CSVERRETQYF
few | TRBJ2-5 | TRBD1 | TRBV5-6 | TGTGCCAGCAGCTTGGGACAGGGGGCTTGGTTGGAGACCCAGTACTTC | CASSLGQGAWLETQYF
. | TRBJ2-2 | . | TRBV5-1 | TGCGCCAGCAGCCCGGGCGGGGCGGGCACCGGGGAGCTGTTTTTT | CASSPGGAGTGELFF
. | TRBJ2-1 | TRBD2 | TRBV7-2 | TGTGCCAGCAGCCCGGGACTAGCGGGGCTTGAGCAGTTCTTC | CASSPGLAGLEQFF
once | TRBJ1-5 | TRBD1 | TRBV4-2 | TGTGCCAGCAGCCCAGGACAGGGGGAGGGGTTAGATCAGCCCCAGCATTTT | CASSPGQGEGLDQPQHF
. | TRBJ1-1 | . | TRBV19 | TGTGCCAGTAGTTACGTCAGGAACACTGAAGCTTTCTTT | CASSYVRNTEAFF
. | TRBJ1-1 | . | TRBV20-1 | TGCAGTGAGGGGAAGGCCACTGAAGCTTTCTTT | CSEGKATEAFF
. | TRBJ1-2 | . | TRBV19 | TGTGCCAGTAGTATAGTTGGCCCTCGAGGGAGCGGCTACACCTTC | CASSIVGPRGSGYTF
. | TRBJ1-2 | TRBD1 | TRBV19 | TGTGCCAGTAGTGCAAGACAGGGAGGCTACACCTTC | CASSARQGGYTF
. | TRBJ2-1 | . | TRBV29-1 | TGCAGCGTTGGAGGCACTAGATGGAATGAGCAGTTCTTC | CSVGGTRWNEQFF
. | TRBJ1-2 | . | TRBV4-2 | TGTGCCAGCAGCCAACCTAACACCGACGGAGCTAACTATGGCTACACCTTC | CASSQPNTDGANYGYTF
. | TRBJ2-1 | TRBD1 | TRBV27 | TGTGCCAGCAGCTTCCCGGGACAGGGGGACAATGAGCAGTTCTTC | CASSFPGQGDNEQFF
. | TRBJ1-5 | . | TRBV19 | TGTGCCAGTAGTATAAGAAGTGGCAGGGGTTTCGGCCAGCCCCAGCATTTT | CASSIRSGRGFGQPQHF
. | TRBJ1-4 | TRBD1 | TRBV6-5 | TGTGCCAGCAGTTACACCGCGACAGGGTCTAATGAAAAACTGTTTTTT | CASSYTATGSNEKLFF
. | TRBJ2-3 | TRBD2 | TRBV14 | TGTGCCAGCAGCTCCGGGGACTACATCACAGATACGCAGTATTTT | CASSSGDYITDTQYF
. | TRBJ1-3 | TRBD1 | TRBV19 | TGTGCCAGTAGCCCGACAGGGGTCACTGGAAACACCATATATTTT | CASSPTGVTGNTIYF
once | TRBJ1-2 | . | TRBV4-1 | TGCGCCAGCAGCCAAGATGGGGAGAGACTTCGGGGCTACACCTTC | CASSQDGERLRGYTF
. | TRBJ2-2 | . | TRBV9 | TGTGCCAGCAGCGCCCGCGGGGGCCCCCACACCGGGGAGCTGTTTTTT | CASSARGGPHTGELFF